This entry lists 9 T cell receptor beta chains sequenced from one sample in a study of T cells in women clearing cervical HPV infection. Repertoires were generated with immunoSEQ multiplex PCR, while TCRdb's copy carries only in-frame clones and drops some. The sample's table shows tens of thousands of clones. Sequencing used blood buffy coat. These receptor sequences come from a woman aged 18-70 years with a cervical HPV16 infection that either progressed to CIN3+ or cleared (not recorded which).

The CDR3 here is CSVAGRGGQPQHF. Partial CDR3 DNA: TGCAGCGTTGCTGGCAGGGGCGGTCAGCCC. The rearrangement links TRBV29-1 to TRBJ1-5, with D maybe TRBD1 (6 bases). The sequence runs out 3 residues before the end of the CDR3; the remainder is reconstructed from the germline J gene. The length of the CDR3 is 13 residues. The V end lost 4 bases, the J end lost 6 bases, and 13 bases lay between the germline ends. Looked up from germline, CDR1 is SQVTM and CDR2 is ANQGSEA.

With respect to this clone: The read falls 3 residues short of the CDR3 end, and the missing part is taken from the germline J gene. The chain recombines TRBV6-2 or TRBV6-3 with TRBJ2-2, with no clear D. Germline V CDR1 and CDR2: MNHEY, SVGEGT. The CDR3 covers 13 residues. V was shortened by 2 bases and J by 6 bases, with 7 bases between the two germline ends. The part of the CDR3 DNA that was read is TGTGCCAGCAGTTACGTAGTGGCCGGGGAG. Its translation is CASSYVVAGE. The entire CDR3 sequence reads CASSYVVAGELFF.

Points on this clone: The CDR3 is cut off 3 residues early in the read; its end comes from the germline J gene. The chain couples TRBV20-1 to TRBJ1-2, with D maybe TRBD1 (5 bases). There are 13 residues in the CDR3. Per the germline V gene, CDR1 is DFQATT and CDR2 is SNEGSKA (reference sequence). CDR3 bases read: TGCAGTGCTAGAGATGGCGGGGGTTGGGGC. Its protein product is CSARDGGGWG. The entire CDR3 is CSARDGGGWGYTF.

To note about this clone: Read coverage stops 3 residues before the CDR3 terminus; the germline J gene supplies the remainder. The chain links TRBV5-1 to TRBJ2-7; 7 bases line up with TRBD2. V trimming: 5 bases; J trimming: 2 bases; junction bases outside the gene matches: 7. Per germline, CDR1 SGHRS and CDR2 YFSETQ. The CDR3 loop spans 14 amino acids. The DNA read from the CDR3 is TGCGCCAGCAGGCGAGCGGGATCAACCTACGAG. This sequence encodes CASRRAGSTYE. The CDR3, in full, reads CASRRAGSTYEQYF.

As concerns this clone: The CDR3 end lies 3 residues beyond the end of the read and is filled in from the germline J gene. The chain joins TRBV6-2 or TRBV6-3 to TRBJ1-6, with D perhaps TRBD1 (5 bases). The CDR3 is 15 residues long. CDR1 and CDR2 from the germline V gene are MNHEY and SVGEGT. The germline V and J ends were trimmed by 8 bases and 10 bases, with 21 bases remaining between them. CDR3 bases read: TGTGCCAGCTCGTCCCACGGGCAGGGAGGATCACCC. As protein: CASSSHGQGGSP. The whole CDR3 protein is CASSSHGQGGSPLHF.

In regard to this clone: The missing CDR3 end, 3 residues past where the read stops, is filled in from the germline J gene. V gene TRBV20-1 combines with J gene TRBJ1-3, with TRBD1 identical over 8 bases. Germline CDR1 reads DFQATT; CDR2 reads SNEGSKA (reference sequence). The CDR3 covers 18 residues. With 1 base clipped from V and 0 bases from J, the junction kept 11 bases outside the gene matches. The CDR3 bases that were read are TGCAGTGCTAGAGCTCCCCACGGACAGGGACTCTCTGGAAACACC. This translates into CSARAPHGQGLSGNT. The CDR3 in its entirety is CSARAPHGQGLSGNTIYF.

About this clone: The read ends 3 residues early relative to the CDR3; the germline J gene fills the gap. The rearrangement links TRBV12-3 or TRBV12-4 to TRBJ2-3; 14 bases line up with TRBD2. V dropped 5 bases and J dropped 7; count of bases not matched to a gene: 8. This CDR3 contains 16 residues. CDR3 sequence: CASSIGLAGGAHTQYF. CDR3 bases read: TGTGCCAGCAGTATCGGACTAGCGGGAGGTGCGCATACG.

In regard to this clone: The CDR3 goes on 3 residues after the read ends, and that part is filled in from the germline J gene. J is TRBJ2-2 and V is TRBV18, with 13 bases identical to TRBD2. The CDR3 is 16 amino acids. V was clipped by 5 bases and J by 7 bases; unmatched bases: 7. In germline, CDR1 is KGHSH, CDR2 LQKENI. The CDR3 here is CASSSRTSGSYGELFF. Partial CDR3 DNA: TGTGCCAGCTCATCTCGGACTAGCGGGAGTTACGGGGAG.

On this clone itself: With the read ending 3 residues before the CDR3 end, the germline J gene is used to fill in that end. J is TRBJ1-5 and V is TRBV5-5; a weak D match, TRBD1 (6 bases). Germline lookup yields CDR1 SGHKS and CDR2 YYEKEE (reference sequence). Trimming left V 2 bases short and J 0 bases short, with 9 bases between. This CDR3 contains 15 residues. CDR3 bases read: TGTGCCAGCAGCTTAGGGGGATATAGCAATCAGCCC. This encodes CASSLGGYSNQP. The whole CDR3 sequence is CASSLGGYSNQPQHF.